This passage covers 22 T cell receptor beta chains from one sample sequenced in a study of cytomegalovirus exposure and HLA in healthy donors. Sequencing used immunoSEQ multiplex PCR; TCRdb keeps in-frame clones, though not all of them. The sample has some 250,000 clones, around 87% seen once; the top ten hold about 0.36%. The sequencing input was PBMCs. Receptors were obtained from a woman under 30 in good health and CMV-seronegative.

The chain recombines TRBV19 with TRBJ1-2; 8 positions match TRBD1. The V segment lost 3 bases and the J segment 7 bases; nucleotides outside the gene matches: 7. The germline CDR1 and CDR2 sequences are LNHDA and SQIVND (reference sequence). The CDR3 spans 14 residues. The CDR3 nucleotides are TGTGCCAGTAGTATCTACCAGGGGGCAGGTGGCTACACCTTC. Its translation is CASSIYQGAGGYTF.

This chain links TRBV5-1 with TRBJ1-2; weak D call: TRBD1 (6 bases). This CDR3 is built from 15 residues. Germline V gene data show CDR1 as SGHRS and CDR2 as YFSETQ. V lost 4 bases, J lost 4 bases, and 17 bases lay in between. In DNA, the CDR3 is TGCGCCAGCAGCACGGATCGGAGAGGGGGCTATGGCTACACCTTC. It is translated as CASSTDRRGGYGYTF.

V and J are TRBV4-3 and TRBJ2-7; 8 bases line up with TRBD1. Germline CDR1 is LGHNA and CDR2 is YSLEER. With 0 bases clipped from V and 2 bases from J, the junction kept 9 bases outside the gene matches. The CDR3 is made up of 17 amino acids. CDR3 nucleotide sequence: TGCGCCAGCAGCCAAGAGTGGATGGACAGGGCACCCTACGAGCAGTACTTC. Protein product: CASSQEWMDRAPYEQYF.

The V gene is TRBV7-9, the J gene TRBJ1-2; D gene ambiguous. CDR3 size: 15 residues. The V end lost 5 bases, the J end lost 8 bases, and 21 bases lay between the germline ends. Germline CDR1 and CDR2: SEHNR and FQNEAQ (reference sequence). The CDR3 DNA reads TGTGCCAGCAGCGTAGGACTGATACCCTATGTCGGCTACACCTTC. Encoded protein: CASSVGLIPYVGYTF.

The chain employs TRBV7-2 and TRBJ2-3, with 9 positions matching TRBD2. V was pared by 2 bases and J by 2 bases, with 5 bases of the junction left unmatched. Germline V gene sequence: CDR1 SGHTA, CDR2 FQGNSA. This CDR3 has 16 amino acids. CDR3 coding DNA: TGTGCCAGCAGCTTAACAGCGGGGGGAAACACAGATACGCAGTATTTT. Protein product: CASSLTAGGNTDTQYF.

J is TRBJ2-5 and V is TRBV11-2, with a possible D match to TRBD2 (6 bases). This CDR3 is 15 amino acids long. Germline V gives CDR1 SGHAT, CDR2 FQNNGV. Deletions cut 2 bases from V and 2 bases from J, with 12 bases between. The CDR3 loop is CASSLISSAQETQYF. Written as DNA, the CDR3 is TGTGCCAGCAGCTTAATTTCTAGCGCTCAAGAGACCCAGTACTTC.

V and J are TRBV7-2 and TRBJ1-1; D may be TRBD1 (6 bases). V lost 5 bases, J lost 4 bases, and 17 bases lay in between. CDR3 size: 15 residues. Per the germline V gene, CDR1 is SGHTA and CDR2 is FQGNSA. This chain's CDR3 is CASSPRGGPGTEAFF. DNA for the CDR3: TGTGCCAGCAGCCCTCGGGGGGGCCCGGGCACTGAAGCTTTCTTT.

This sequence joins TRBV9 and TRBJ2-1; 9 bases are a match to TRBD1. Germline V gene lookup returns CDR1 SGDLS and CDR2 YYNGEE. The CDR3 is 18 amino acids. V lost 5 bases, J lost 2 bases, and 14 bases stayed unmatched. CDR3 loop: CASSGGQGEERTYNEQFF. The CDR3 nucleotides are TGTGCCAGCAGTGGGGGACAGGGCGAAGAAAGAACCTACAATGAGCAGTTCTTC. Looking up the rest from reference TRBV9 and TRBJ2-1 gives the full variable domain: DSGVTQTPKHLITATGQRVTLRCSPRSGDLSVYWYQQSLDQGLQFLIQYYNGEERAKGNILERFSAQQFPDLHSELNLSSLELGDSALYFCASSGGQGEERTYNEQFFGPGTRLTVL.

This chain links TRBV11-2 with TRBJ2-1; TRBD2 is a possible D gene (6 bases). Trimming left V 1 base short and J 8 bases short, with 9 bases between. CDR1 SGHAT and CDR2 FQNNGV come from the germline V gene. This CDR3 comprises 13 residues. CDR3 in DNA: TGTGCCAGCAGCTTAGGGGGGGTGGATGAGCAGTTCTTC. It yields the protein CASSLGGVDEQFF.

This chain connects TRBV7-6 to TRBJ1-1, with 7 bases fitting TRBD1. V shed 1 base and J 4 bases; nucleotides not matched to a gene: 6. Germline assignment: CDR1 SGHVS and CDR2 FNYEAQ. The CDR3 runs to 15 residues. In DNA, the CDR3 is TGTGCCAGCAGCTTAGTGGAGGGGGCGAGCACTGAAGCTTTCTTT. It codes for CASSLVEGASTEAFF.

This sequence joins TRBV5-5 and TRBJ1-5, with TRBD1 matching 9 bases. There are 15 residues in the CDR3. CDR1 is SGHKS, CDR2 YYEKEE, per germline (reference sequence). The ends lost 4 bases at V and 6 bases at J; junction bases unmatched: 8. CDR3 in amino acids: CASSLTGGAFQPQHF. The DNA of the CDR3 is TGTGCCAGCAGCCTAACAGGGGGCGCGTTTCAGCCCCAGCATTTT.

This chain joins TRBV28 and TRBJ2-1; 12 bases match TRBD2. Germline V gene sequence: CDR1 MDHEN, CDR2 SYDVKM. Trimming cost V 3 bases and J 0 bases; bases outside gene matches: 6. This CDR3 comprises 18 residues. Here the CDR3 DNA reads TGTGCCAGCAGTTTGCGGGCTAGCGGGGGGGTCTCCTACAATGAGCAGTTCTTC. It specifies CASSLRASGGVSYNEQFF.

This clone was observed a single time. The chain recombines TRBV2 with TRBJ2-2; 7 bases are a match to TRBD1. The CDR3 is 15 amino acids. Looked up from germline, CDR1 is SNHLY and CDR2 is FYNNEI. V shed 5 bases and J 1 base; nucleotides not matched to a gene: 4. As DNA, the CDR3 is TGTGCCAGCAGTCGGGACAGTTTGAACACCGGGGAGCTGTTTTTT. Residues: CASSRDSLNTGELFF.

V and J are TRBV19 and TRBJ1-5, with TRBD1 as a possible D gene (5 bases). The CDR3 is 15 residues long. Between the trimmed V and J ends, which lost 7 bases and 2 bases, there was a span of 15 bases. Germline V CDR1 and CDR2: LNHDA, SQIVND (reference sequence). CDR3 amino acids: CASTQRGLGNQPQHF. DNA for the CDR3: TGTGCCAGTACCCAGAGGGGACTTGGCAATCAGCCCCAGCATTTT.

The rearrangement links TRBV28 to TRBJ1-5; D remains ambiguous. With 2 bases removed from V and 0 bases from J, the gap between germline ends came to 8 bases. The CDR3 has 15 residues. Germline CDR1 and CDR2: MDHEN and SYDVKM. The CDR3 DNA reads as TGTGCCAGCAGTTTAGACTCCTATAGCAATCAGCCCCAGCATTTT. Its protein product is CASSLDSYSNQPQHF.

The rearrangement links TRBV19 to TRBJ2-1; no firm D call. In germline, CDR1 is LNHDA, CDR2 SQIVND (reference sequence). V was clipped by 3 bases and J by 8 bases, with 8 bases between them. This CDR3 has 12 residues. The CDR3 spells CASSIPSYEQFF. DNA for the CDR3: TGTGCCAGTAGTATCCCCTCCTATGAGCAGTTCTTC.

The V gene is TRBV10-3, the J gene TRBJ1-6; D call uncertain. The CDR3 extends over 12 amino acids. Trimming removed 2 bases at V and 14 bases at J, with 10 bases between. The V gene's germline CDR1 is ENHRY and CDR2 SYGVKD. The CDR3 region is CAISEEPGTLHF. The CDR3, as DNA: TGTGCCATCAGTGAGGAACCGGGGACCCTCCACTTT.

CDR3 DNA sequence: TGTGCCAGCAGCCCGGACTACTACAATGAGCAGTTCTTC. The encoded protein is CASSPDYYNEQFF. The chain recombines TRBV27 with TRBJ2-1; D is perhaps TRBD2 (6 bases). V lost 6 bases and J 3 bases, leaving 9 bases between the germline ends. The CDR3 consists of 13 residues. Germline loops: CDR1 MNHEY, CDR2 SMNVEV (reference sequence).

The chain joins TRBV2 to TRBJ1-1; 7 bases are shared with TRBD1. The CDR3 length is 15 residues. Germline assignment: CDR1 SNHLY and CDR2 FYNNEI. V lost 5 bases, J lost 5 bases, and 11 bases stayed unmatched. The CDR3 reads CASSTIQGGWTEAFF. CDR3 nucleotides: TGTGCCAGCAGTACTATTCAGGGGGGTTGGACTGAAGCTTTCTTT. The variable domain in full, with the rest retrieved from reference TRBV2 and TRBJ1-1, is EPEVTQTPSHQVTQMGQEVILRCVPISNHLYFYWYRQILGQKVEFLVSFYNNEISEKSEIFDDQFSVERPDGSNFTLKIRSTKLEDSAMYFCASSTIQGGWTEAFFGQGTRLTVV.

This chain links TRBV19 with TRBJ2-1; D remains unclear. The CDR3 covers 15 residues. Trimming shortened V by 7 bases and J by 0 bases, and 13 bases separated the two germline ends. CDR1 and CDR2 from the germline V gene are LNHDA and SQIVND (reference sequence). Written as DNA, the CDR3 is TGTGCCAGTACTTTGGGTTGGAGCTCCTACAATGAGCAGTTCTTC. Its translation: CASTLGWSSYNEQFF.

The J gene is TRBJ2-3, the V gene TRBV15; 9 bases fit TRBD1. J gave up 5 bases and V 4 bases, and 4 bases lay outside the gene matches. The CDR3 extends over 14 amino acids. The germline V gene has CDR1 LNHNV and CDR2 YYDKDF (reference sequence). Here the CDR3 DNA reads TGTGCCACCAGCACGGGACAGGGCGAAGATACGCAGTATTTT. This gives the protein CATSTGQGEDTQYF.

The V call is TRBV28, the J call TRBJ2-1, with D unclear. The CDR3 covers 11 residues. The ends were cut back, 3 bases at V and 8 bases at J, with 5 bases in the middle. Germline V gene data show CDR1 as MDHEN and CDR2 as SYDVKM. CDR3 DNA: TGTGCCAGCAGTTTGCTATATGAGCAGTTCTTC. It yields the protein CASSLLYEQFF.